These 27 T cell receptor beta chains were all obtained from the same sample, sequenced in a study of T cell responses to AZD1222 COVID-19 vaccine. Assay: immunoSEQ multiplex PCR; the TCRdb copy retains only in-frame clones and omits some. The table lists 110,000 to 150,000 clones, around 93% of them singletons. The material sequenced was peripheral blood, taken 28 days after the second AZD1222 dose. The receptors derive from an adult who received the AZD1222 COVID-19 vaccine.

This clone appeared a few times. V gene TRBV7-2 combines with J gene TRBJ2-2, with 12 bases aligning to TRBD2. From germline, CDR1 is SGHTA and CDR2 FQGNSA. After removal of 5 bases from V and 5 bases from J, the junction contained 3 bases not matched to a gene. The CDR3 spans 15 residues. CDR3 DNA sequence: TGTGCCAGCAGCCTAACTAGCGGGAGGACCGGGGAGCTGTTTTTT. Protein: CASSLTSGRTGELFF.

V usage is TRBV15 and J usage is TRBJ2-7, with D perhaps TRBD1 or TRBD2 (5 bases each). CDR3 length: 15 amino acids. The V gene's germline CDR1 is LNHNV and CDR2 YYDKDF (reference sequence). Trimming removed 0 bases from V and 0 bases from J, with 9 bases in between. The CDR3 region is CATSRERGFSYEQYF. The CDR3 region has the DNA TGTGCCACCAGCAGAGAGAGGGGTTTCTCCTACGAGCAGTACTTC.

J is TRBJ2-7 and V is TRBV7-7; D is perhaps TRBD1 or TRBD2 (5 bases each). CDR1 and CDR2 from the germline V gene are SSHAT and FNYEAQ (reference sequence). V was trimmed by 6 bases and J by 7 bases, leaving 19 bases between them. The CDR3 covers 14 residues. CDR3 sequence: CASSSGTTSEEQYF. The CDR3 DNA sequence: TGTGCCAGCAGTTCCGGGACGACAAGTGAGGAGCAGTACTTC.

V and J are TRBV27 and TRBJ1-5; TRBD1 aligns across 7 bases. J was trimmed by 0 bases and V by 3 bases; bases with no gene match: 5. The CDR3 consists of 16 residues. The germline gives CDR1 MNHEY, CDR2 SMNVEV (reference sequence). The CDR3 loop is CASSLNQGDSNQPQHF. For the CDR3, the DNA is TGTGCCAGCAGTTTGAACCAGGGGGATAGCAATCAGCCCCAGCATTTT.

The V and J genes are TRBV29-1 and TRBJ1-1, with D tentatively TRBD1 (5 bases). The germline V gene has CDR1 SQVTM and CDR2 ANQGSEA. The CDR3 sequence is 11 residues long. V was clipped by 5 bases and J by 5 bases, with 9 bases between them. In DNA, the CDR3 is TGCAGCGTTTACAGGCCGACTGAAGCTTTCTTT. Its translation: CSVYRPTEAFF.

The rearrangement uses TRBV30 and TRBJ2-3; 7 bases align to TRBD1. Per germline, CDR1 GTSNPN and CDR2 SVGIG (reference sequence). This CDR3 region has 15 residues. The V segment lost 0 bases and the J segment 6 bases; nucleotides outside the gene matches: 9. The CDR3 bases are TGTGCCTGGAGTGTATTACAGGGGATTATGGATACGCAGTATTTT. It is translated as CAWSVLQGIMDTQYF.

The CDR3 coding sequence is TGTGCCACCAGTGATTGGGACAGAGGGGACACCGGGGAGCTGTTTTTT. Amino acid sequence: CATSDWDRGDTGELFF. V is TRBV24-1 and J is TRBJ2-2; 7 nucleotides agree with TRBD1. Germline trimming cut 2 bases from V and 3 bases from J; bases unmatched to any gene: 5. CDR1 and CDR2 from the germline V gene are KGHDR and SFDVKD. This CDR3 contains 16 residues.

CDR3 DNA sequence: TGTGCCAGCAGTAGGGCCTACGAGCAGTACTTC. Translated: CASSRAYEQYF. The chain is built from TRBV5-6 and TRBJ2-7; D unclear. Trimming pared 5 bases from V and 2 bases from J, leaving 5 bases between. The CDR3 is 11 residues long. The germline CDR1 and CDR2 sequences are SGHDT and YYEEEE. Full variable domain (rest looked up from reference TRBV5-6 and TRBJ2-7): DAGVTQSPTHLIKTRGQQVTLRCSPKSGHDTVSWYQQALGQGPQFIFQYYEEEERQRGNFPDRFSGHQFPNYSSELNVNALLLGDSALYLCASSRAYEQYFGPGTRLTVT.

This chain joins TRBV6-5 and TRBJ2-7; TRBD2 agrees at 11 bases. Looked up from germline, CDR1 is MNHEY and CDR2 is SVGAGI. The CDR3 totals 14 residues. V gave up 4 bases and J gave up 5 bases; unmatched junction bases: 4. The CDR3 DNA is TGTGCCAGCAGTTGGGGACTAGCGGCGGACGAGCAGTACTTC. Residues: CASSWGLAADEQYF.

The table lists this clone with a few counts. The rearrangement joins TRBV24-1 to TRBJ2-2; TRBD1 is a possible D gene (6 bases). From germline, CDR1 is KGHDR and CDR2 SFDVKD. The CDR3 sequence is 14 residues long. V dropped 9 bases and J dropped 1 base, with 11 bases sitting between them. The CDR3 DNA sequence: TGTGCCACCGGCAGGGGACAGAACACCGGGGAGCTGTTTTTT. It encodes CATGRGQNTGELFF.

Turning to this clone: In the same sample, other DNA sequences code for this CDR3. This rearrangement joins TRBV15 to TRBJ1-1; no clear D. There are 13 residues in the CDR3. CDR1 is LNHNV and CDR2 is YYDKDF in the germline V gene (reference sequence). V lost 0 bases and J 0 bases, leaving 2 bases between the germline ends. DNA of the CDR3: TGTGCCACCAGCAGAGACCTGAACACTGAAGCTTTCTTT. Translation gives CATSRDLNTEAFF. The full variable domain, its missing parts supplied by reference TRBV15 and TRBJ1-1, is DAMVIQNPRYQVTQFGKPVTLSCSQTLNHNVMYWYQQKSSQAPKLLFHYYDKDFNNEADTPDNFQSRRPNTSFCFLDIRSPGLGDTAMYLCATSRDLNTEAFFGQGTRLTVV.

The rearrangement uses TRBV7-3 and TRBJ1-6; tentatively, D is TRBD1 (5 bases). This CDR3 is 14 amino acids long. The V end lost 5 bases, the J end lost 9 bases, and 14 bases lay between the germline ends. The germline V gene encodes CDR1 SGHTA and CDR2 FQGTGA. This chain's CDR3 is CASSAGLITSPLHF. In nucleotides, the CDR3 is TGTGCCAGCAGCGCAGGGTTAATTACTTCACCCCTCCACTTT.

V gene TRBV3-1 (or the pseudogene TRBV3-2) combines with J gene TRBJ2-1, with a weak D call TRBD2 (5 bases). Trimming took 4 bases from V and 4 from J, leaving 11 bases between them. Germline V gene sequence: CDR1 LGHDT, CDR2 YNNKEL (reference sequence). The CDR3 is 14 amino acids. The DNA of the CDR3 is TGTGCCAGCAGCCCGGACTCTTCTTACAATGAGCAGTTCTTC. Translating it yields CASSPDSSYNEQFF.

The rearrangement joins TRBV11-2 to TRBJ2-2; D is uncertain. CDR3 length: 15 amino acids. Trimming shortened V by 5 bases and J by 3 bases, and 13 bases separated the two germline ends. From germline, CDR1 is SGHAT and CDR2 FQNNGV. CDR3 protein: CASSPYRPDTGELFF. In nucleotides, the CDR3 is TGTGCCAGCAGCCCCTATCGACCAGACACCGGGGAGCTGTTTTTT.

The chain carries TRBV4-2 and TRBJ1-3; TRBD1 is a possible D gene (5 bases). Germline values: CDR1 LGHNA, CDR2 YNFKEQ. V lost 0 bases and J lost 9, with 12 bases in between. The CDR3 extends over 14 amino acids. DNA for the CDR3: TGTGCCAGCAGCCAAGATCTGGCCGGGGGCACCATATATTTT. This gives the protein CASSQDLAGGTIYF.

This clone has a handful of counts. The V gene is TRBV7-9, the J gene TRBJ2-5; 9 positions agree with TRBD2. CDR3 length: 14 residues. In germline, CDR1 is SEHNR, CDR2 FQNEAQ (reference sequence). Germline trimming cut 8 bases from V and 2 bases from J; bases unmatched to any gene: 6. The CDR3 DNA sequence: TGTGCCAGCGGCCAGACTAGCGGACAAGAGACCCAGTACTTC. It yields the protein CASGQTSGQETQYF.

The gene calls are TRBV7-9 and TRBJ2-7; TRBD2 might be the D (6 bases). The CDR3 contains 17 residues. The germline V gene encodes CDR1 SEHNR and CDR2 FQNEAQ (reference sequence). The V gene lost 11 bases and the J gene lost 0 bases, with 26 bases spanning the gap. The CDR3 bases are TGTGCCGCAGGCGGGTCGGGACTCCACACAATCTCCTACGAGCAGTACTTC. Its translation is CAAGGSGLHTISYEQYF.

This chain uses TRBV28 with TRBJ1-2; D remains unclear. The V gene's germline CDR1 is MDHEN and CDR2 SYDVKM. Trimming pared 7 bases from V and 7 bases from J, leaving 16 bases between. The CDR3 loop spans 13 amino acids. The CDR3 protein is CASIETKDVGYTF. The CDR3 region has the DNA TGTGCCAGCATAGAGACAAAGGATGTTGGCTACACCTTC.

The chain combines TRBV19 with TRBJ2-7; the match to TRBD2 covers 11 bases. The CDR3 loop spans 18 amino acids. V was pared by 4 bases and J by 3 bases, with 14 bases of the junction left unmatched. The V gene's germline CDR1 is LNHDA and CDR2 SQIVND (reference sequence). CDR3 in amino acids: CASSTTSLTSGSIYEQYF. In nucleotides, the CDR3 is TGTGCCAGTAGTACTACCTCTCTCACTAGCGGGAGTATCTACGAGCAGTACTTC. Together with reference TRBV19 and TRBJ2-7, the CDR3 gives the full variable domain: DGGITQSPKYLFRKEGQNVTLSCEQNLNHDAMYWYRQDPGQGLRLIYYSQIVNDFQKGDIAEGYSVSREKKESFPLTVTSAQKNPTAFYLCASSTTSLTSGSIYEQYFGPGTRLTVT.

The J gene is TRBJ2-1, the V gene TRBV6-5; 12 nucleotides line up with TRBD2. Germline V gives CDR1 MNHEY, CDR2 SVGAGI. V lost 6 bases, J lost 7 bases, and 4 bases stayed unmatched. The CDR3 has 14 amino acids. CDR3 DNA sequence: TGTGCCAGCAGCCCGACTAGCGGGAGTAATGAGCAGTTCTTC. Its translation: CASSPTSGSNEQFF.

V is TRBV6-1 and J is TRBJ2-7; possible D gene TRBD1, 5 bases. The CDR3 extends over 17 amino acids. Trimming left V 0 bases short and J 4 bases short, with 19 bases between. Germline V gene data show CDR1 as MNHNS and CDR2 as SASEGT. The CDR3 DNA reads TGTGCCAGCAGTGAAGCGCTTCAGGGCACGATCGGGTACGAGCAGTACTTC. Its translation: CASSEALQGTIGYEQYF.

This clone was seen once. The chain joins TRBV12-3 or TRBV12-4 to TRBJ2-3; no definite D call. The CDR3 is 12 amino acids. V gave up 6 bases and J gave up 5 bases, with 9 bases separating them. The DNA for the CDR3 is TGTGCCAGCAGGCCGCATGAAGATACGCAGTATTTT. Its protein is CASRPHEDTQYF.

V and J are TRBV5-1 and TRBJ2-7; maybe TRBD2 (6 bases). V lost 4 bases and J lost 7, with 12 bases in between. The CDR3 length is 12 residues. Germline CDR1 SGHRS, CDR2 YFSETQ. The CDR3 sequence: CASSAGRGEQYF. CDR3 DNA sequence: TGCGCCAGCAGCGCTGGACGGGGGGAGCAGTACTTC. Variable domain in full (rest from reference TRBV5-1 and TRBJ2-7): KAGVTQTPRYLIKTRGQQVTLSCSPISGHRSVSWYQQTPGQGLQFLFEYFSETQRNKGNFPGRFSGRQFSNSRSEMNVSTLELGDSALYLCASSAGRGEQYFGPGTRLTVT.

The V and J genes are TRBV4-3 and TRBJ1-1; D is uncertain. The V and J ends lost 0 bases and 0 bases respectively, with 17 bases between them. The CDR3 is made up of 18 amino acids. Germline CDR1 reads LGHNA; CDR2 reads YSLEER. The CDR3 nucleotides are TGCGCCAGCAGCCAAGATCCGAGACATGGCCTCATGAACACTGAAGCTTTCTTT. This encodes CASSQDPRHGLMNTEAFF.

V and J are TRBV18 and TRBJ2-7; 8 nucleotides line up with TRBD1. The junction had 4 bases not matched to a gene; V was cut back by 3 bases and J by 0 bases. From germline, CDR1 is KGHSH and CDR2 LQKENI. The CDR3 is 15 amino acids. CDR3 sequence: CASSPGTGSSYEQYF. In nucleotides, the CDR3 is TGTGCCAGCTCACCCGGGACAGGCAGCTCCTACGAGCAGTACTTC.

This clone was seen a single time. This chain links TRBV28 with TRBJ2-7; TRBD2 matches 10 bases. Germline CDR1 is MDHEN and CDR2 is SYDVKM. Trimming cost V 6 bases and J 4 bases; bases outside gene matches: 6. The CDR3 is 14 residues long. Here the CDR3 DNA reads TGTGCCAGCAGGCTCAGCGGGAGGGCGTACGAGCAGTACTTC. Its protein product is CASRLSGRAYEQYF.

The chain recombines TRBV10-3 with TRBJ2-5; 11 bases map to TRBD1. From germline, CDR1 is ENHRY and CDR2 SYGVKD. This CDR3 has 16 amino acids. With V trimmed by 5 bases and J by 7 bases, 12 bases remained unmatched. CDR3 sequence: CAISFRDRGTGGTQYF. The CDR3 region has the DNA TGTGCCATCAGTTTCCGGGACAGGGGGACCGGGGGGACCCAGTACTTC.